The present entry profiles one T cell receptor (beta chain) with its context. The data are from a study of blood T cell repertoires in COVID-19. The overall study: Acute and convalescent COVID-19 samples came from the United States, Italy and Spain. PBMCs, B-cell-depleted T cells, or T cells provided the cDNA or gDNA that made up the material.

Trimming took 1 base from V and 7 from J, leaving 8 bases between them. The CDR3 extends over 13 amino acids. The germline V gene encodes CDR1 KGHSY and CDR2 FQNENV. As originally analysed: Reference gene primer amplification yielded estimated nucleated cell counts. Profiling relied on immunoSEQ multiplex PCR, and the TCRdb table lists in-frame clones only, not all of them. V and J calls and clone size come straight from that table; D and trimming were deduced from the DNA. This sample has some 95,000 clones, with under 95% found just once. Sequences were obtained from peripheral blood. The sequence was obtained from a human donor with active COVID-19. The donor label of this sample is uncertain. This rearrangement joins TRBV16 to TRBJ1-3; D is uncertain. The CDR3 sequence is CASSQFTENTIYF. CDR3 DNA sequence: TGTGCCAGCAGCCAATTTACCGAGAACACCATATATTTT. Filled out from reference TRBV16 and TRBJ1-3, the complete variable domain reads GEEVAQTPKHLVRGEGQKAKLYCAPIKGHSYVFWYQQVLKNEFKFLISFQNENVFDETGMPKERFSAKCLPNSPCSLEIQATKLEDSAVYFCASSQFTENTIYFGEGSWLTVV.